This TCR beta chain appears in the sequencing data of a study of cytomegalovirus exposure and HLA in healthy donors. Looking at the study overall: Drawn from HLA-typed donors, some 80 million unique TCRs were held in an early data release.

Broader study findings: Presence/absence analysis assumed near-uniform sequencing depth across donors. For most TCR beta V segments, an earlier analysis put the productive rate at about 87% or about 30% of the time.

About this clone itself: Its antigen is undetermined.

V was cut by 7 bases and J by 8 bases, with 20 bases left in between. Germline CDR1 reads MDHEN; CDR2 reads SYDVKM. The CDR3 is made up of 14 amino acids. Primers included in the PCR were 60 Vbeta and 13 Jbeta primers. Only in-frame clones appear in the TCRdb table, and some are missing; sequencing was by immunoSEQ multiplex PCR. The sample yields about 160,000 clones, approximately 80% seen once. The origin of this receptor is a male donor in good health and CMV-seropositive. Sequenced material: PBMCs. This chain links TRBV28 with TRBJ1-2; perhaps TRBD1 as D (6 bases). The CDR3 region is CASTRGGGAQGYTF. As DNA, the CDR3 is TGTGCCAGCACTAGGGGCGGGGGGGCCCAGGGCTACACCTTC.